This T cell receptor (beta chain) was recovered during a study of T cell responses to AZD1222 COVID-19 vaccine. Clones were read by immunoSEQ multiplex PCR, and TCRdb kept only the in-frame ones, dropping some. Of around 80,000 clones listed, around nine tenths are singletons. Germline V gene data show CDR1 as SQVTM and CDR2 as ANQGSEA. With V trimmed by 5 bases and J by 1 base, 17 bases remained unmatched. This CDR3 has 19 residues. Points on this clone: The antigen remains unidentified.

Whole-study results and caveats: Seropositivity was recorded at baseline in only a handful of AZD1222 recipients. A reported finding is that nearly half of spike-specific TCRs target unmutated variant regions. Donors skewed white British and female; clonal diversity was possibly underestimated.

The origin of this receptor is an adult in good health. The J gene is TRBJ2-1, the V gene TRBV29-1; TRBD2 matches 10 bases. The sequencing used peripheral blood, collected on day 0 of AZD1222 vaccination. CDR3 protein: CSVLFASGRSGRSYNEQFF. CDR3 in DNA: TGCAGCGTTCTGTTCGCTAGCGGGAGATCGGGGCGTTCCTACAATGAGCAGTTCTTC.